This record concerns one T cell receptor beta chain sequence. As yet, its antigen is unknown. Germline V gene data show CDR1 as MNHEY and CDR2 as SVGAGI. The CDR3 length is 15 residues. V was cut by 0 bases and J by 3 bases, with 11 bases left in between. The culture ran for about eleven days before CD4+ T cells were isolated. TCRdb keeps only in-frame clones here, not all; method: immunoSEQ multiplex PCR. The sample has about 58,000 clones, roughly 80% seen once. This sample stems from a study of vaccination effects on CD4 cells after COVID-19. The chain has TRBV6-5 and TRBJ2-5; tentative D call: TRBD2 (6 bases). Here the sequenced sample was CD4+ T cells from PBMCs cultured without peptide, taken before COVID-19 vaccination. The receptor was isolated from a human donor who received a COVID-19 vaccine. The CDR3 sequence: CASSYSGLQEETQYF. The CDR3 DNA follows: TGTGCCAGCAGTTACTCCGGACTACAGGAAGAGACCCAGTACTTC.